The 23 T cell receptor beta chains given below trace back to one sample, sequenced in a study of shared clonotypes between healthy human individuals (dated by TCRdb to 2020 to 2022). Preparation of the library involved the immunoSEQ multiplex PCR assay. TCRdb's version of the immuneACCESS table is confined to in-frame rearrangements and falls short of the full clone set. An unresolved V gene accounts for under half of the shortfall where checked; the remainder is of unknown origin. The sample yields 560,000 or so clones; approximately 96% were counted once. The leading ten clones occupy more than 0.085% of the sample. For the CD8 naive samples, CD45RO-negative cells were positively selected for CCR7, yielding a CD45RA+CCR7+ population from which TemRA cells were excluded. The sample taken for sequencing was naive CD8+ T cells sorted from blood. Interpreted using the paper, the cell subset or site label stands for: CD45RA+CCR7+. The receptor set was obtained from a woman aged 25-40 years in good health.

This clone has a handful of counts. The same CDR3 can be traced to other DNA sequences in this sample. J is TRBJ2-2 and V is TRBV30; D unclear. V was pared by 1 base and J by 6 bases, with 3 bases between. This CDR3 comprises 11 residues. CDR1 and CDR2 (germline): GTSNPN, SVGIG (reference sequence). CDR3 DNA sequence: TGTGCCTGGAGTGGGCCCGGGGAGCTGTTTTTT. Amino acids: CAWSGPGELFF.

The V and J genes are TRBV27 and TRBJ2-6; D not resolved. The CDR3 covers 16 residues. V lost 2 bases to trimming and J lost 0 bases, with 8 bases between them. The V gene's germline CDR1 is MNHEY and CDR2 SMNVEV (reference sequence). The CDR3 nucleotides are TGTGCCAGCAGTTTACTCATGGGCTCTGGGGCCAACGTCCTGACTTTC. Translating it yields CASSLLMGSGANVLTF.

The CDR3 nucleotides are TGTGCCAGCAGTTTAGGGAGCGGGAGGGGTTACAATGAGCAGTTCTTC. Protein sequence: CASSLGSGRGYNEQFF. The rearrangement joins TRBV28 to TRBJ2-1; TRBD2 matches at 10 bases. V dropped 2 bases and J dropped 4; count of bases not matched to a gene: 5. There are 16 residues in the CDR3. CDR1 and CDR2 from the germline V gene are MDHEN and SYDVKM.

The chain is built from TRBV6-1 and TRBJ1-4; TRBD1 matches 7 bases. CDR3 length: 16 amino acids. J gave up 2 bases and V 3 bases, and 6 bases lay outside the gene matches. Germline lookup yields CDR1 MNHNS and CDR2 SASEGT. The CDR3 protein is CASSDTGVGTNEKLFF. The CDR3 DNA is TGTGCCAGCAGTGACACAGGGGTGGGGACTAATGAAAAACTGTTTTTT.

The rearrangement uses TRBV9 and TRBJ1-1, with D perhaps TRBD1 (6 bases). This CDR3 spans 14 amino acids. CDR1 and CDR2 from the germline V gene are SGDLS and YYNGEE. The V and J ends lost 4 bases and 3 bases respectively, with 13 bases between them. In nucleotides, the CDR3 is TGTGCCAGCAGCTTAGGGGGGACGGACACTGAAGCTTTCTTT. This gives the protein CASSLGGTDTEAFF.

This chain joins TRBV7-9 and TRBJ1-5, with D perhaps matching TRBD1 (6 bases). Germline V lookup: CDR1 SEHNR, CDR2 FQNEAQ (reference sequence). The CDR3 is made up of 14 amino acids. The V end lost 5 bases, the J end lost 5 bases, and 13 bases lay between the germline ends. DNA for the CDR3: TGTGCCAGCAGCCAGACGGGGGGCCATCAGCCCCAGCATTTT. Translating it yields CASSQTGGHQPQHF.

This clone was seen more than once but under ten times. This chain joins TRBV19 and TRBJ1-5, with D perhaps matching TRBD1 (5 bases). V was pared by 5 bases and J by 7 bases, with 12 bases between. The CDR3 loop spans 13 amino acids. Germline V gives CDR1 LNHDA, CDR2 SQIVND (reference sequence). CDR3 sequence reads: CASSLEWGQPQHF. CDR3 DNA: TGTGCCAGTAGTCTTGAATGGGGCCAGCCCCAGCATTTT.

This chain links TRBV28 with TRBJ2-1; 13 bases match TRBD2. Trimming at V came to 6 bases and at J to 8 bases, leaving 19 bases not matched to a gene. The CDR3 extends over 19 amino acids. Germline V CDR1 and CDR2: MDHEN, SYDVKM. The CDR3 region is CASSSGTSGEVRMFDEQFF. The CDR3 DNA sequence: TGTGCCAGCAGCTCCGGGACTAGCGGGGAGGTCCGGATGTTCGATGAGCAGTTCTTC.

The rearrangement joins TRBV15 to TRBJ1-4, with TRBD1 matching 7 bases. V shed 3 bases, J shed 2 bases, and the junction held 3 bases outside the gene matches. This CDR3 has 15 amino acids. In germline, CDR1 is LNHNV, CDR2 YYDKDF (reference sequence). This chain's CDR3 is CATSSGGQTNEKLFF. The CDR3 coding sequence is TGTGCCACCAGCAGCGGGGGACAGACTAATGAAAAACTGTTTTTT.

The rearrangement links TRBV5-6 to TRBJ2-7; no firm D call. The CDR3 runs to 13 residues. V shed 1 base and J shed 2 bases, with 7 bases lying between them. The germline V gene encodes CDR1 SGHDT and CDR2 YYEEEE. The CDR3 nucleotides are TGTGCCAGCAGCTTGTCCTTAGCCTACGAGCAGTACTTC. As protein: CASSLSLAYEQYF.

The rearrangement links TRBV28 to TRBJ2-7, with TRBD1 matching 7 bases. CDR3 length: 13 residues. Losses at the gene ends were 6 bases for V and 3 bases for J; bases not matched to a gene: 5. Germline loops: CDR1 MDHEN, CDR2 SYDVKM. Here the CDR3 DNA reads TGTGCCAGCAGCCCCGGGACAGTCTACGAGCAGTACTTC. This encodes CASSPGTVYEQYF.

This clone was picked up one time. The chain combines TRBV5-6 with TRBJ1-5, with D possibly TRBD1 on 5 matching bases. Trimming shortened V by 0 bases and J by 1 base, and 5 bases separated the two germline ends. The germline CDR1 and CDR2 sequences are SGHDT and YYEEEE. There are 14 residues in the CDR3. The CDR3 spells CASSLGTSNQPQHF. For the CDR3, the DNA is TGTGCCAGCAGCTTGGGGACAAGCAATCAGCCCCAGCATTTT.

In DNA, the CDR3 is TGTGCCAGCAGCTTGGGGGACAGGACCCCCTACGAGCAGTACTTC. Encoded protein: CASSLGDRTPYEQYF. V usage is TRBV4-2 and J usage is TRBJ2-5, with 8 bases matching TRBD1. The better agreement between TRBJ2-7 and the DNA end casts doubt on the J call. CDR3 size: 15 residues. Germline V gene lookup returns CDR1 LGHNA and CDR2 YNFKEQ.

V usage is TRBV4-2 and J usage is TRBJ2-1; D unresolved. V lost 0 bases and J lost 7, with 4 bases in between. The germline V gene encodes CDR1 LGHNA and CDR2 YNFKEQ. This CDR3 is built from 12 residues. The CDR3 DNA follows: TGTGCCAGCAGCCAAGACGGAAATGAGCAGTTCTTC. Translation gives CASSQDGNEQFF.

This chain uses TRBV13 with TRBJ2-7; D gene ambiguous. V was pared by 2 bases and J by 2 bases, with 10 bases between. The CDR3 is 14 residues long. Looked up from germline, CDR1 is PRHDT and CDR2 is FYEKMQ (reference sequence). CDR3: CASSLPSKTYEQYF. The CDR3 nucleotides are TGTGCCAGCAGCTTACCGTCTAAAACCTACGAGCAGTACTTC.

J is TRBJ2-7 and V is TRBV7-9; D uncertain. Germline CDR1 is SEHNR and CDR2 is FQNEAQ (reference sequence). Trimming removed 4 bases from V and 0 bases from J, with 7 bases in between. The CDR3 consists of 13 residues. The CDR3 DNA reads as TGTGCCAGCAGCTCCGACGGCTCCTACGAGCAGTACTTC. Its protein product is CASSSDGSYEQYF. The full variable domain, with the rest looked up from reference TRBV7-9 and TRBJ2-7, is DTGVSQNPRHKITKRGQNVTFRCDPISEHNRLYWYRQTLGQGPEFLTYFQNEAQLEKSRLLSDRFSAERPKGSFSTLEIQRTEQGDSAMYLCASSSDGSYEQYFGPGTRLTVT.

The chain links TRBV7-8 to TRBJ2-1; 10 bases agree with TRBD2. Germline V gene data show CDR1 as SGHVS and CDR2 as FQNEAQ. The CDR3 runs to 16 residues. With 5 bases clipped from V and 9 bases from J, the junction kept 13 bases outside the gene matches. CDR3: CASSPKLAGVFSEQFF. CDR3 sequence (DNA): TGTGCCAGCAGCCCAAAGCTAGCGGGGGTATTCAGTGAGCAGTTCTTC. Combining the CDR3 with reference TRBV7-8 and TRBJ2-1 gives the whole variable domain GAGVSQSPRYKVAKRGQDVALRCDPISGHVSLFWYQQALGQGPEFLTYFQNEAQLDKSGLPSDRFFAERPEGSVSTLKIQRTQQEDSAVYLCASSPKLAGVFSEQFFGPGTRLTVL.

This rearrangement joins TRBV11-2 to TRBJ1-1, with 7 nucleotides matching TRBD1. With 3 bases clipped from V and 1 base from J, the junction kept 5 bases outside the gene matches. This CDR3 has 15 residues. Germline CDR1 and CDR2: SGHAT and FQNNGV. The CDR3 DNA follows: TGTGCCAGCAGCTTCCGGACAGGACCGAACACTGAAGCTTTCTTT. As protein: CASSFRTGPNTEAFF.

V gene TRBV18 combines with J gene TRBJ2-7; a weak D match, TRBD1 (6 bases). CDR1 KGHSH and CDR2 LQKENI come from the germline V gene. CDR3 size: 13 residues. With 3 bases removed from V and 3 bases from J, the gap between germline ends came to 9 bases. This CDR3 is CASSPGTNYEQYF. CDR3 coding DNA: TGTGCCAGCTCACCTGGGACAAACTACGAGCAGTACTTC.

The DNA of the CDR3 is TGCGCCAGCAGTTCCGGCCCAGTAAACTACACCTTC. Residues: CASSSGPVNYTF. The rearrangement uses TRBV10-1 and TRBJ1-2; no clear D. The CDR3 covers 12 residues. Trimming cost V 5 bases and J 10 bases, with 14 bases left between them. Germline V CDR1 and CDR2: WNHNN, SYGVQD (reference sequence).

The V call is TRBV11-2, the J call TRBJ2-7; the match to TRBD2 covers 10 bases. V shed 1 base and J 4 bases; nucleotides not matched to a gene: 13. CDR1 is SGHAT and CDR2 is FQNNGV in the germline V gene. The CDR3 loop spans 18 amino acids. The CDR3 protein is CASSLVGWGLAGEYEQYF. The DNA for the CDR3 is TGTGCCAGCAGCTTAGTGGGTTGGGGGCTAGCGGGAGAGTACGAGCAGTACTTC.

The CDR3: CAWRPRGWNTEAFF. CDR3 nucleotides: TGTGCCTGGAGGCCCCGGGGGTGGAACACTGAAGCTTTCTTT. The chain employs TRBV30 and TRBJ1-1, with D tentatively TRBD1 (5 bases). The germline V gene encodes CDR1 GTSNPN and CDR2 SVGIG (reference sequence). V shed 3 bases and J shed 1 base, with 12 bases lying between them. CDR3 length: 14 amino acids.

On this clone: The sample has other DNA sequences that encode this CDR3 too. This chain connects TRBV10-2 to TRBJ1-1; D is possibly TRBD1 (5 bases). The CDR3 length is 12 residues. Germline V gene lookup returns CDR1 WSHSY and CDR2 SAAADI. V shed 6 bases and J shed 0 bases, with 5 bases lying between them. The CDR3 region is CASRGLNTEAFF. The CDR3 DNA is TGCGCCAGCAGGGGGCTGAACACTGAAGCTTTCTTT.